This T cell receptor beta chain was recorded in a study of blood T cell repertoires in COVID-19. Profiled with immunoSEQ multiplex PCR; TCRdb holds only in-frame clones, not every one. This table holds 160,000 or so clones, about 88% found once. The CDR3 has 13 residues. The J segment lost 7 bases and the V segment lost 3 bases, leaving 4 bases of the junction unmatched. The V gene's germline CDR1 is LGHDT and CDR2 YNNKEL (reference sequence). This sequence was found in a woman aged 45-60 years with COVID-19, enrolled during active disease. The sequencing sample was made of peripheral blood. The chain carries TRBV3-1 (or the pseudogene TRBV3-2) and TRBJ1-2; 8 nucleotides line up with TRBD1. CDR3 bases: TGTGCCAGCAGCCACCCGACAGGGGCTGGCTACACCTTC. Translated, it gives CASSHPTGAGYTF.